This T cell receptor (beta chain) was profiled in a study of T cell changes during pregnancy in multiple sclerosis. TCRdb's table, derived via immunoSEQ multiplex PCR, lists solely in-frame clones and lacks some. The sample lists roughly 52,000 clones, 85% to 95% occurring once. The CDR3 covers 13 residues. Germline CDR1 SNHLY, CDR2 FYNNEI. V was pared by 7 bases and J by 4 bases, with 13 bases between. The chain links TRBV2 to TRBJ2-5; TRBD1 is a possible D gene (6 bases). Sequencing was performed on CD8+ T cells from peripheral blood mononuclear cells, taken in the third trimester of pregnancy. The TCR originated in a female donor with multiple sclerosis, enrolled in a pregnancy study. CDR3 sequence (DNA): TGTGCCAGCATGTGGTCAGGGGTAGAGACCCAGTACTTC. Protein product: CASMWSGVETQYF.